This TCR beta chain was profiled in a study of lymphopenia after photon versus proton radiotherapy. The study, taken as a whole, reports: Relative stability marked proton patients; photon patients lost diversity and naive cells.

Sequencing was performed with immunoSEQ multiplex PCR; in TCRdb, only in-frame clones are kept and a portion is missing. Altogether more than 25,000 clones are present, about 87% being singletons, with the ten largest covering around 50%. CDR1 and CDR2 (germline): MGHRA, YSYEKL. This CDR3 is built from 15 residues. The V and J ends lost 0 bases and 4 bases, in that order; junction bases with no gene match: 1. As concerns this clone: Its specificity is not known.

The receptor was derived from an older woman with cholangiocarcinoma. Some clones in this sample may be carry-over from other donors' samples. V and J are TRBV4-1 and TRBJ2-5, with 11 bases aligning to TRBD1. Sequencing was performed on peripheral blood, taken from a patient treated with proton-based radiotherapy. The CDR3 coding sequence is TGCGCCAGCAGCCAAGAGGGGACAGGGGGAGAGACCCAGTACTTC. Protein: CASSQEGTGGETQYF.